The entry below gives a single T cell receptor beta chain sequence along with its context. In the original workflow: For nucleated cells, counts were estimated from reference gene primer amplification. Using immunoSEQ multiplex PCR, the repertoire was profiled, and TCRdb retains in-frame clones only, with some absent. V and J calls and clone size are copied from that table; D and trimming were computed from the DNA. The repertoire has some 150,000 clones, 80% to 85% of them found once; the top ten carry approximately 40%. The sample comes from a study of blood T cell repertoires in COVID-19. About the research overall: Both acute and convalescent COVID-19 samples were obtained from the United States, Italy and Spain.

The CDR3 is made up of 16 amino acids. The V segment lost 6 bases and the J segment 2 bases; nucleotides outside the gene matches: 4. Germline-derived CDR1 and CDR2 are MNHEY and SMNVEV (reference sequence). The source material was peripheral blood. The receptor was isolated from a human donor in a cohort sampled during active COVID-19. V usage is TRBV27 and J usage is TRBJ2-3; the match to TRBD2 covers 14 bases. CDR3 loop: CASSRLAGGNTDTQYF. The CDR3 DNA sequence: TGTGCCAGCAGCAGACTAGCGGGGGGGAACACAGATACGCAGTATTTT.